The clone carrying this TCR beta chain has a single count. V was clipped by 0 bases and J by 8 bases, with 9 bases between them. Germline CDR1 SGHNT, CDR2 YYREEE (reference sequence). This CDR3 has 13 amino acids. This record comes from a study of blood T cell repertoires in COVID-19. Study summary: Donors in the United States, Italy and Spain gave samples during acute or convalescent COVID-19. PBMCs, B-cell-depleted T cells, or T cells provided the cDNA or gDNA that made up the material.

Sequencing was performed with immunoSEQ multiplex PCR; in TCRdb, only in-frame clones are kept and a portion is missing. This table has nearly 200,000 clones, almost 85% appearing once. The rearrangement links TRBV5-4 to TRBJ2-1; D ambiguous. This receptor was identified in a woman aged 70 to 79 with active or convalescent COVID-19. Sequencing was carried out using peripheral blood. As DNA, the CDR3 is TGTGCCAGCAGCTTGGATGGCAGCGATGAGCAGTTCTTC. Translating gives CASSLDGSDEQFF. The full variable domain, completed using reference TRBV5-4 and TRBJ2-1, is ETGVTQSPTHLIKTRGQQVTLRCSSQSGHNTVSWYQQALGQGPQFIFQYYREEENGRGNFPPRFSGLQFPNYSSELNVNALELDDSALYLCASSLDGSDEQFFGPGTRLTVL.